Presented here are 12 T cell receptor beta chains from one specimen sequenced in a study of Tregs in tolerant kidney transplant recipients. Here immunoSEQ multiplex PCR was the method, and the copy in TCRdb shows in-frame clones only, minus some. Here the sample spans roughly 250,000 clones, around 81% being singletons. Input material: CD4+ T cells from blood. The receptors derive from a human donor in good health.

The CDR3: CASSLTYEQYF. In DNA form, the CDR3 reads TGTGCCAGCAGCTTAACCTACGAGCAGTACTTC. This chain connects TRBV11-2 to TRBJ2-7, with D uncertain. CDR3 length: 11 residues. V was clipped by 2 bases and J by 2 bases, with 1 base between them. Germline V gene lookup returns CDR1 SGHAT and CDR2 FQNNGV.

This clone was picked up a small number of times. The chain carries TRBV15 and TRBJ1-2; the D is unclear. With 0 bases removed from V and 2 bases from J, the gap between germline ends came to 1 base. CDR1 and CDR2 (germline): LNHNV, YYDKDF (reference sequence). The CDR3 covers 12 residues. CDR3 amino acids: CATSRENYGYTF. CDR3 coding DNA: TGTGCCACCAGCAGAGAGAACTATGGCTACACCTTC.

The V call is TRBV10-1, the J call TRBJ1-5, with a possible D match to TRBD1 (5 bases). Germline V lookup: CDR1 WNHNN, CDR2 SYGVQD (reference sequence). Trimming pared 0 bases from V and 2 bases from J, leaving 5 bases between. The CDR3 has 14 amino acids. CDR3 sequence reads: CASSESGGNQPQHF. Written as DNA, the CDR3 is TGCGCCAGCAGTGAGTCGGGGGGCAATCAGCCCCAGCATTTT.

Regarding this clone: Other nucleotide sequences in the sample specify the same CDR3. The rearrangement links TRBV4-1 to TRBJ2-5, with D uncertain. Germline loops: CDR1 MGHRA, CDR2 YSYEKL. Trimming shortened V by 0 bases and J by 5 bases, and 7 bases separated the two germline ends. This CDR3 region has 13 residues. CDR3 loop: CASSQDSRETQYF. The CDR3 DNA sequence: TGCGCCAGCAGCCAAGATTCAAGGGAGACCCAGTACTTC.

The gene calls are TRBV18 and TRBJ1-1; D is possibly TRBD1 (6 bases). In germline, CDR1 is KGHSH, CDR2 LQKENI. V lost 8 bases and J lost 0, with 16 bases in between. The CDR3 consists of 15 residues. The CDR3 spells CASKGQPTMNTEAFF. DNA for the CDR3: TGTGCCAGCAAAGGACAGCCAACCATGAACACTGAAGCTTTCTTT.

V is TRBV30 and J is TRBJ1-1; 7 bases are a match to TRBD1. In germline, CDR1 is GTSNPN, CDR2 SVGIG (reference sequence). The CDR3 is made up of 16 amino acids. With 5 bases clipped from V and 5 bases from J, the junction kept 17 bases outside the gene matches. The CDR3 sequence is CAWADRETGPRTEAFF. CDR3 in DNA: TGTGCCTGGGCAGACAGGGAGACGGGACCCCGGACTGAAGCTTTCTTT.

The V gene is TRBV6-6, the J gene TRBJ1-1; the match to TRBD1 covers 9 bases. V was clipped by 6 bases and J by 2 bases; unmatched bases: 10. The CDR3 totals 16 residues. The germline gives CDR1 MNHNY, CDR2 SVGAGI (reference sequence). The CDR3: CASRYRWDRANTEAFF. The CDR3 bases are TGTGCCAGCAGATACCGCTGGGACAGGGCTAACACTGAAGCTTTCTTT.

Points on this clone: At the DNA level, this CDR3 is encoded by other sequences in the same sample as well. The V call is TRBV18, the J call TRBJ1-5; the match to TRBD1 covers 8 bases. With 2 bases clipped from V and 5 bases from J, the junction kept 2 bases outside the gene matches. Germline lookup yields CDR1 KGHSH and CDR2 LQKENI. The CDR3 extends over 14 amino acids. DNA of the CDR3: TGTGCCAGCTCACCAGCAGGGGGCGATCAGCCCCAGCATTTT. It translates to CASSPAGGDQPQHF.

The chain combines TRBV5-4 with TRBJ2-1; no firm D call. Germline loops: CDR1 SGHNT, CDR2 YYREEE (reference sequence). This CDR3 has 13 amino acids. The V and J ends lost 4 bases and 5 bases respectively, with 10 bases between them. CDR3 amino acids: CASSATMDNEQFF. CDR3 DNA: TGTGCCAGCAGCGCGACCATGGACAATGAGCAGTTCTTC.

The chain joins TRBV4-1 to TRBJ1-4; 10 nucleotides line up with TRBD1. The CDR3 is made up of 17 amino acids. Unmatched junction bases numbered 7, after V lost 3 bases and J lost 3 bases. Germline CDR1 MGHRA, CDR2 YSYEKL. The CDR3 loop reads CASSHKGQGIPNEKLFF. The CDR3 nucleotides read TGCGCCAGCAGCCACAAGGGACAGGGGATCCCTAATGAAAAACTGTTTTTT.

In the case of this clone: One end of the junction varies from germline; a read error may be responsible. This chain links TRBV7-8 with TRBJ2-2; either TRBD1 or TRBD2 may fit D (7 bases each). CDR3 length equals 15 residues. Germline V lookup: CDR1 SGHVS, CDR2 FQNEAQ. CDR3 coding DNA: TGTGCCAGCACCGTGCAGGGGGGGAACGCCGGGGAGCTGTTTTTT. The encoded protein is CASTVQGGNAGELFF.

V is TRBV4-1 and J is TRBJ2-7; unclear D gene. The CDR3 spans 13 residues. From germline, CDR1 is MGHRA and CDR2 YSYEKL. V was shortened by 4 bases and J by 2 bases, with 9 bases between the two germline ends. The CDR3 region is CASSLHFTYEQYF. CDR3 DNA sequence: TGCGCCAGCAGCCTCCACTTTACCTACGAGCAGTACTTC.